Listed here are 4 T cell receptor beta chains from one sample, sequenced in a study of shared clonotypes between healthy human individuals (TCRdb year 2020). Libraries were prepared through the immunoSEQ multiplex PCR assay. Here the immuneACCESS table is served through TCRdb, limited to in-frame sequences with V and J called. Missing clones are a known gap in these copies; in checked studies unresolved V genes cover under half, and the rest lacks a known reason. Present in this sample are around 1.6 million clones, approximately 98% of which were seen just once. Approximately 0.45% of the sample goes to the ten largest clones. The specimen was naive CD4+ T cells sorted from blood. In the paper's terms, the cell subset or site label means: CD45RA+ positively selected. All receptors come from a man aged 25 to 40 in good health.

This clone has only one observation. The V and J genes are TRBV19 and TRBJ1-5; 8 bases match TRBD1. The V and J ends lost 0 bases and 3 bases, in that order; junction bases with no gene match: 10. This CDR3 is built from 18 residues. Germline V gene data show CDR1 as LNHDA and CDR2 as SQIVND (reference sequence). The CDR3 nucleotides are TGTGCCAGTAGTATAGACCCAGGGGGCGCAGGTCCCAATCAGCCCCAGCATTTT. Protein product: CASSIDPGGAGPNQPQHF.

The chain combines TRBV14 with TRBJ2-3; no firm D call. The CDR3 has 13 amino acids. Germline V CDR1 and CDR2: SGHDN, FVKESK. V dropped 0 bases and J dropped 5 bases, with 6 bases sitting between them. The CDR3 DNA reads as TGTGCCAGCAGCCAAGAACGGAGAGATACGCAGTATTTT. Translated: CASSQERRDTQYF.

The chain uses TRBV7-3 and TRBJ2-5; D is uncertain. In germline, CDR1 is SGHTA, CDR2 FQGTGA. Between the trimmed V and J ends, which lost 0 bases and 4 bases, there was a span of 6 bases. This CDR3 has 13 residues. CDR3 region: CASSLTRGETQYF. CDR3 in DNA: TGTGCCAGCAGCTTAACTCGCGGAGAGACCCAGTACTTC.

The CDR3 here is CASSPRGEFGLTYNEQFF. The DNA of the CDR3 is TGTGCCAGCTCACCACGGGGGGAATTTGGGCTTACCTACAATGAGCAGTTCTTC. The chain employs TRBV18 and TRBJ2-1, with D possibly matching TRBD2 (6 bases). Germline V gives CDR1 KGHSH, CDR2 LQKENI. Trimming left V 1 base short and J 2 bases short, with 18 bases between. CDR3 length: 18 amino acids.